The 14 T cell receptor beta chains given below trace back to one sample, sequenced in a study of cytomegalovirus exposure and HLA in healthy donors. The PCR ran on 60 Vbeta and 13 Jbeta primers. This table comes from immunoSEQ multiplex PCR, and its TCRdb copy is limited to in-frame clones, with some not included. The sample yields about 120,000 clones, approximately 79% seen once. The sample comprised PBMCs. All receptors come from a man between 25 and 39 years old in good health and CMV-seronegative.

The chain uses TRBV9 and TRBJ2-7; 11 nucleotides agree with TRBD2. J gave up 3 bases and V 4 bases, and 3 bases lay outside the gene matches. The CDR3 is made up of 14 amino acids. Germline V gene sequence: CDR1 SGDLS, CDR2 YYNGEE. The CDR3 spells CASSSSGGHYEQYF. The CDR3 coding sequence is TGTGCCAGCAGCTCTAGCGGGGGGCACTACGAGCAGTACTTC.

The gene calls are TRBV7-9 and TRBJ1-1; D unclear. Trimming took 2 bases from V and 2 from J, leaving 6 bases between them. The CDR3 contains 13 residues. Looked up from germline, CDR1 is SEHNR and CDR2 is FQNEAQ (reference sequence). The CDR3 sequence is CASSLTLNTEAFF. Here the CDR3 DNA reads TGTGCCAGCAGCTTAACTCTAAACACTGAAGCTTTCTTT.

The chain is built from TRBV5-4 and TRBJ1-3; D unresolved. Trimming removed 0 bases at V and 0 bases at J, with 10 bases between. CDR1 and CDR2 from the germline V gene are SGHNT and YYREEE (reference sequence). This CDR3 contains 16 residues. The CDR3 region is CASSLEEAISGNTIYF. As DNA, the CDR3 is TGTGCCAGCAGCTTGGAGGAGGCCATCTCTGGAAACACCATATATTTT.

V is TRBV28 and J is TRBJ2-3; 9 bases fit TRBD2. Germline V gives CDR1 MDHEN, CDR2 SYDVKM. J was trimmed by 2 bases and V by 5 bases; bases with no gene match: 5. The CDR3 sequence is 15 residues long. CDR3 region: CASSPPSGDTDTQYF. In DNA, the CDR3 is TGTGCCAGCAGTCCCCCTAGCGGGGACACAGATACGCAGTATTTT. Full variable domain (remainder filled in from reference TRBV28 and TRBJ2-3): DVKVTQSSRYLVKRTGEKVFLECVQDMDHENMFWYRQDPGLGLRLIYFSYDVKMKEKGDIPEGYSVSREKKERFSLILESASTNQTSMYLCASSPPSGDTDTQYFGPGTRLTVL.

The chain employs TRBV28 and TRBJ1-5, with 9 bases matching TRBD1. The CDR3 is made up of 15 amino acids. Germline V gives CDR1 MDHEN, CDR2 SYDVKM. J gave up 4 bases and V 1 base, and 2 bases lay outside the gene matches. CDR3 region: CASSLYRGLNQPQHF. The CDR3 coding sequence is TGTGCCAGCAGTTTATACAGGGGGCTGAATCAGCCCCAGCATTTT.

J is TRBJ1-2 and V is TRBV28; tentative D call: TRBD1 (6 bases). The CDR3 runs to 13 residues. CDR1 is MDHEN, CDR2 SYDVKM, per germline. Trimming cost V 11 bases and J 3 bases, with 16 bases left between them. CDR3 region: CALGAGLDYGYTF. The CDR3 coding sequence is TGTGCCCTGGGGGCCGGGTTGGACTATGGCTACACCTTC.

This chain links TRBV10-3 with TRBJ1-2, with 8 bases fitting TRBD1. Unmatched junction bases numbered 4, after V lost 10 bases and J lost 3 bases. Germline V gene lookup returns CDR1 ENHRY and CDR2 SYGVKD. CDR3 length: 12 amino acids. The CDR3 spells CATQGADYGYTF. As DNA, the CDR3 is TGTGCCACCCAGGGGGCAGACTATGGCTACACCTTC.

About this clone itself: Distinct nucleotide sequences in the sample also encode this CDR3. The chain joins TRBV5-4 to TRBJ1-2; 7 bases align to TRBD1. The germline V gene encodes CDR1 SGHNT and CDR2 YYREEE (reference sequence). This CDR3 is 14 amino acids long. The ends lost 0 bases at V and 3 bases at J; junction bases unmatched: 2. CDR3 nucleotide sequence: TGTGCCAGCAGCTTGGGGGACAGAGACTATGGCTACACCTTC. As protein: CASSLGDRDYGYTF.

J is TRBJ2-7 and V is TRBV5-6; no reliable D call. Trimming shortened V by 4 bases and J by 1 base, and 9 bases separated the two germline ends. The CDR3 runs 13 residues. CDR1 is SGHDT, CDR2 YYEEEE, per germline. CDR3 region: CASSPGRSYEQYF. DNA for the CDR3: TGTGCCAGCAGCCCGGGTCGGTCCTACGAGCAGTACTTC.

This clone was recorded a few times. This chain uses TRBV18 with TRBJ2-3; TRBD2 aligns across 15 bases. CDR1 is KGHSH and CDR2 is LQKENI in the germline V gene. CDR3 length: 18 residues. The ends lost 0 bases at V and 1 base at J; junction bases unmatched: 2. Written as DNA, the CDR3 is TGTGCCAGCTCACCACCGGGACTAGCGGGGGGACGCACAGATACGCAGTATTTT. Amino acids: CASSPPGLAGGRTDTQYF.

The V call is TRBV2, the J call TRBJ1-2; 9 positions agree with TRBD1. The CDR3 loop spans 16 amino acids. V was clipped by 1 base and J by 2 bases; unmatched bases: 5. Germline V gives CDR1 SNHLY, CDR2 FYNNEI. The CDR3 nucleotides read TGTGCCAGCAGTGAAGAGACAGGGGGTTTCAACTATGGCTACACCTTC. It yields the protein CASSEETGGFNYGYTF.

The chain is built from TRBV19 and TRBJ1-2; weak D call: TRBD1 (5 bases). The CDR3 has 15 amino acids. Trimming took 8 bases from V and 4 from J, leaving 20 bases between them. Germline V gene lookup returns CDR1 LNHDA and CDR2 SQIVND (reference sequence). The CDR3 loop is CASGEVLGGRYGYTF. CDR3 nucleotide sequence: TGTGCCAGTGGTGAAGTCCTCGGGGGACGCTATGGCTACACCTTC.

The V gene is TRBV18, the J gene TRBJ1-2; D gene unclear. The CDR3 runs 13 residues. Germline V lookup: CDR1 KGHSH, CDR2 LQKENI. The V end was cut by 8 bases, the J end by 3 bases, with 13 bases between. CDR3 residues: CASTPSGYYGYTF. The CDR3 nucleotides are TGTGCCAGCACCCCGAGCGGTTACTATGGCTACACCTTC.

The gene calls are TRBV5-5 and TRBJ2-7, with 9 bases identical to TRBD1. There are 15 residues in the CDR3. J was trimmed by 4 bases and V by 0 bases; bases with no gene match: 5. CDR1 is SGHKS and CDR2 is YYEKEE in the germline V gene (reference sequence). The CDR3 loop is CASSLDRGLPYEQYF. The CDR3 DNA reads TGTGCCAGCAGCTTGGACAGGGGGCTTCCTTACGAGCAGTACTTC.